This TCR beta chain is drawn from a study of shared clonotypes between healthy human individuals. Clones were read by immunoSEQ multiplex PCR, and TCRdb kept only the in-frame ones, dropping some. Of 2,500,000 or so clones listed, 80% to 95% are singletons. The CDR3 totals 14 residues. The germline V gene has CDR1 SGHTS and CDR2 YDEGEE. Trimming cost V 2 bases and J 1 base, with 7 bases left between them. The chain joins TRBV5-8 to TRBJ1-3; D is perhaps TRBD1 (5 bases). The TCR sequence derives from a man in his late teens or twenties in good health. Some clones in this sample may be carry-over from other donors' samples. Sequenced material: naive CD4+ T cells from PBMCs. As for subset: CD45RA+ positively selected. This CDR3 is CASSFWGSGNTIYF. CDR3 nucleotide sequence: TGTGCCAGCAGCTTCTGGGGGTCTGGAAACACCATATATTTT.